The entry below describes one TCR beta chain. Which antigen it targets is not known. No per-base quality is available; no much larger clone lies one base away. Other DNA variants within this sample encode the same CDR3. This sample stems from a study of CD8+ T cells in alopecia areata (dated by TCRdb to 2016 to 2018). Regarding the study in general: Treated patients were enrolled in an open-label pilot trial of oral tofacitinib, 5 to 10 mg twice daily, for moderate-to-severe alopecia areata. Tofacitinib was administered for 6 to 18 months, and 6 months of follow-up off drug were then conducted to assess delayed response and recurrence. RNA was obtained with the PAXgene miRNA kit for fixed scalp, the miRNeasy kit for PBMCs, and the RNeasy kit for mouse skin. Clonality in the scalp was compared among normal scalp (n=4), patchy alopecia areata scalp (n=8), and alopecia totalis/universalis scalp (n=8). TCRbeta CDR3 regions were amplified by immunoSEQ multiplex PCR using 35 Vbeta forward and 13 Jbeta reverse primers. In humans, TCRbeta sequencing was performed on scalp tissue and on sorted CD4+ and CD8+ peripheral blood T cells from healthy controls and from patients with patchy or totalis/universalis alopecia areata. High-throughput TCRbeta sequencing was used to examine T cell clonal expansion in alopecia areata in both the C3H/HeJ mouse model and human patients. Biopsies were taken from tofacitinib-treated patients at baseline and again at 4 and 24 weeks into treatment, and several of those patients also had a later scalp biopsy.

Broad study findings and their caveats: Compared with normal scalp, lesional scalp had higher clonality and more expanded CD8+ clones, particularly in alopecia totalis/universalis, a pattern that suggests antigenic drive. Unlike mouse skin, where gammadelta T cells dominate, normal human skin contains resident alphabeta T cells that get sequenced too, which complicates analysis of the scalp TCR repertoire. Shared TCR sequences between patients were less evident than in mice, which may be partly attributable to HLA diversity in the patient population.

Between the V and J ends, shortened by 2 bases and 0 bases respectively, the junction contains 7 bases. CDR3 length: 13 amino acids, cysteine to phenylalanine. Only the CDR3 part of the read is kept: 39 bases, read in frame from the first base. From a lookup of the germline V gene (reference sequence), CDR1 and CDR2 are GTSNPN and SVGIG. Libraries were made using the immunoSEQ multiplex PCR assay. RNA was extracted from all samples and reverse transcribed into cDNA, which served as template for TCR sequencing. First-strand cDNA was synthesized with SuperScript III using a 2:1 mix of oligo-dT and random hexamers. A synthetic immune receptor repertoire was used to assess amplification bias, and residual bias was removed computationally. Concerning the study's data processing: Raw reads were preprocessed for error removal, and CDR3 was defined according to IMGT conventions as running from the conserved cysteine to phenylalanine. To get clonality, Shannon entropy was normalized by log2 of the number of productive unique TCRs and the result was subtracted from 1. CD4 or CD8 identity of scalp clones was inferred by cross-referencing scalp TCRbeta sequences with sorted blood CD4 and CD8 repertoires. As stored in TCRdb, this immuneACCESS dataset retains in-frame rearrangements with V and J assigned. A fraction of the clones does not appear; measured against another copy, unresolved V genes explain less than half of the discrepancy, and the remainder lacks a known reason. The V and J calls and clone size are taken from that table; D and trimming were inferred from the DNA. The sample records just over 150,000 clones, 50% to 65% of which are singletons. The biggest ten clones account for 15% to 20% of the sample.

The time point label, as the study defines it: baseline before oral tofacitinib. From alopecia areata patients, peripheral blood was collected along with lesional scalp punch biopsies. PBMCs were isolated by density centrifugation and stained for CD3, CD4 and CD8, and CD4+ and CD8+ T cells were sorted on a FACSAria. The specimen comprised CD8+ T cells sorted from blood, sampled at week 0. The V gene is TRBV30 and the J gene is TRBJ1-1, with the D gene too uncertain to name. This sequence was found in a human donor with alopecia areata. At the DNA level, the sequence is TGTGCCTGGAGTTTGGGTCTGAACACTGAAGCTTTCTTT. Its protein reads: CAWSLGLNTEAFF.